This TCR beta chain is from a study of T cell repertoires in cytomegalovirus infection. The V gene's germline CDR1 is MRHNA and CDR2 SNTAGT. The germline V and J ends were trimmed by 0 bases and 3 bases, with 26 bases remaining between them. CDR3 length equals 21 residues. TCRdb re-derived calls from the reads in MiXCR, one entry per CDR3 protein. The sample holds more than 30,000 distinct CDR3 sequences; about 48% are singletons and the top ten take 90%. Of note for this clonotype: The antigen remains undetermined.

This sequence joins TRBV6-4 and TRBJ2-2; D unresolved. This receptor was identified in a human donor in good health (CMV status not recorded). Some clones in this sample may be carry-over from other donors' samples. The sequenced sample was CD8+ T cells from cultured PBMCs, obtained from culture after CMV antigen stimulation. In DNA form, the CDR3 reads TGTGCCAGCAGTGACTCGTGCTCTTTTAGCATGTGGTGGTTCCACACCGGGGAGCTGTTTTTT. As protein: CASSDSCSFSMWWFHTGELFF.